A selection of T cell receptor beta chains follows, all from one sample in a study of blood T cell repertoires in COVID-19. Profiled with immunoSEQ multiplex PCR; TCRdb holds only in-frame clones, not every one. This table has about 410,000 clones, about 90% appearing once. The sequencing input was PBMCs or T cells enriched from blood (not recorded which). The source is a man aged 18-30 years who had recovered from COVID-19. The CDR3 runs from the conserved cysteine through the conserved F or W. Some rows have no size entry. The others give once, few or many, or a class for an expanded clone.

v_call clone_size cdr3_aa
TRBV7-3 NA CASSKRGSGYEQYF
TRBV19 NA CASSTASFHQAKNIDGYTF
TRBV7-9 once CASSSPAGGIQYF
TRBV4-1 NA CASSSEEGQPIHF
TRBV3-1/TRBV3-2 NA CASSQESGNSYNSPLHF
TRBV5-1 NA CASSIRGRSNEQFF
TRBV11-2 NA CASSLTGYLTDTQYF
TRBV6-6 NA CASSYTGTGDSPLHF
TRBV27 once CASSSWTGKVDSPLHF
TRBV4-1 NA CASSRLPDNNEQFF
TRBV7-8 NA CASSLVDRTVGNTIYF
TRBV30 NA CAWSVRGNQPQHF
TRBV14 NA CASSQGGQGRYYGYTF
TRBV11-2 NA CASSFSGISYNEQFF
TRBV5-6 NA CASSLPANYGYTF
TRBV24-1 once CATSGASGLQETQYF
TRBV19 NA CASSMADRGNSPLHF
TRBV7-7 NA CASSLGDRGWDTQYF
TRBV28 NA CASSEPGQEAFF
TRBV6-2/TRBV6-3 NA CASSYAPSGGSYEQYF
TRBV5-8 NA CASRLRGYNEQFF
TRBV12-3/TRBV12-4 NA CASSFLLANEQFF
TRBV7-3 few CASSLGLAGINEQFF
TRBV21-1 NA CASSKAGTGECEAFF
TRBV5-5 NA CASSRQGSYGYTF
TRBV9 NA CASSVDRVDTIYF
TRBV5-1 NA CASSLAEQNYEQYF
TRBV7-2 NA CASSLVFGGTEAFF
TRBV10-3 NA CAISPGNDNEQFF
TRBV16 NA CASSPDRGNQPQHF
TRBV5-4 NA CASFGGLANTGELFF
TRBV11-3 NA CASSRAGTLDHGYTF
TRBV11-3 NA CASSFPGTGGYTF
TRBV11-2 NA CASSLGGNTEAFF
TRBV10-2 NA CASSESQGLTQYF
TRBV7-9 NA CASSLRGTGLLETQYF
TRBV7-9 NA CASRIVNGGELFF
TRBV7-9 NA CASSPPAVEAFF
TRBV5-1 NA CASSLGLAGASGGETQYF
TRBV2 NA CASSEVGTGTYEQYF
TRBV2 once CATGGGGYNEQFF
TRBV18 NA CASSPGQGSNTEAFF
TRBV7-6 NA CASSPSTHPYEQYF
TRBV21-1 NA CASSKDGRDCTDTQYF
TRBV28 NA CASFGGRDQPQHF
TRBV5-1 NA CASSLLETGDRYTF
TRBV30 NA CAWTSGGELDTQYF
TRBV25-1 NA CASSERELATF
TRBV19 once CASSMGQNGYGYTF
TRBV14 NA CASSQVLRGNYEQYF
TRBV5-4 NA CASSLDRNTEAFF
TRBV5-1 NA CASSLSGGNRDTQYF
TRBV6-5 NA CASRGGGSYEQYF
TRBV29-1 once CSVRGQPNTEAFF
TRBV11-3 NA CASSLLYGTGLMNTEAFF